This TCR beta chain came from a study of blood T cells in healthy people across ages. This clonotype was observed a few times. Its antigen is currently unknown. PCR was performed a second time for about 7 to 11 cycles using a sample-barcoded 5' primer and a J-beta primer mix. TCRdb ran MiXCR on the 5' RACE reads and lists one entry per CDR3 protein. The sample includes approximately 2,000,000 distinct CDR3 sequences, roughly two fifths of them seen just once. Study conclusions and caveats: Investigators treated diversity estimates from one million T cells as underestimates.

V was pared by 7 bases and J by 8 bases, with 4 bases of the junction left unmatched. Germline CDR1 reads SEHNR; CDR2 reads FQNEAQ (reference sequence). This CDR3 spans 12 amino acids. The clonotype was recovered from a human donor in good health. What was sequenced was blood. The V and J genes are TRBV7-9 and TRBJ1-4; 7 bases map to TRBD1. CDR3 in amino acids: CASTSTGEKLFF. For the CDR3, the DNA is TGTGCCAGCACCTCGACAGGGGAAAAACTGTTTTTT.